This T cell receptor (beta chain) was sequenced during a study of T cells in Graves' hyperthyroidism and ophthalmopathy. With respect to this clonotype: Antigen specificity is unknown.

Graves' hyperthyroidism without ophthalmopathy progression within 18 months was termed stable. The patients, who ranged from 18 to 65 in age, presented with newly diagnosed hyperthyroidism lasting under 2 months. What was amplified from RNA transcripts were TCR beta CDR3 regions. An initial round of RT-PCR targeting the TCR CDR3 relied on the HTBI primer set. Using its own MiXCR run on the multiplex PCR reads, TCRdb lists one record per CDR3 protein. The profile shows approximately 590,000 distinct CDR3 sequences, around 45% of them singletons. Points from the study as a whole: Model predictions of ophthalmopathy came a median approximately 6 months before onset. Blood samples included most of the expanded thyroid clonotypes exceeding 0.001.

Trimming removed 7 bases at V and 4 bases at J, with 11 bases between. Per germline, CDR1 SGHNT and CDR2 YYREEE (reference sequence). CDR3 length: 13 amino acids. The TCR comes from a woman between 18 and 29 years old with Graves' hyperthyroidism. The sample was peripheral blood or thyroid tissue (not recorded which). The V call is TRBV5-4, the J call TRBJ2-2; D unresolved. The CDR3 sequence is CASFIKGTGELFF. CDR3 bases: TGTGCCAGCTTTATCAAGGGCACCGGGGAGCTGTTTTTT.